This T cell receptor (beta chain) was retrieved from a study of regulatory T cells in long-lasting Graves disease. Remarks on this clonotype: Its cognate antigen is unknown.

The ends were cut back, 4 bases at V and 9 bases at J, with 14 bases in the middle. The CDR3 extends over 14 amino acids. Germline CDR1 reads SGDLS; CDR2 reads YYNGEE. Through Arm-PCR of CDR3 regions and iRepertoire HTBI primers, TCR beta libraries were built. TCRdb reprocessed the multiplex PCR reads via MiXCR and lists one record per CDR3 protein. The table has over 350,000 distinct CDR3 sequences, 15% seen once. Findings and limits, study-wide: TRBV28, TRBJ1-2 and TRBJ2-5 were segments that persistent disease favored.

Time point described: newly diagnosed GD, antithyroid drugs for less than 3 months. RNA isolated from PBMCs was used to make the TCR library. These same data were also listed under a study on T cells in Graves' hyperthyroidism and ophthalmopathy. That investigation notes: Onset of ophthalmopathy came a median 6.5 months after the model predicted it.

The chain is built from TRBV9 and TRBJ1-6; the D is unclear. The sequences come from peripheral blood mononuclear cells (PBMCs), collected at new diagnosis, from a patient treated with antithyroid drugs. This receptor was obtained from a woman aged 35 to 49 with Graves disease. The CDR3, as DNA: TGTGCCAGCAGCTCTAGCAGGTTTGGTTCACCCCTCCACTTT. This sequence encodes CASSSSRFGSPLHF.